This T cell receptor (beta chain) came from a study of shared clonotypes between healthy human individuals. Method: immunoSEQ multiplex PCR; TCRdb's copy keeps in-frame clones and lacks some. This table has roughly 600,000 clones, 95% to 98% appearing once. About this clone: Other DNA sequences from this sample encode an identical CDR3 as well.

Germline loops: CDR1 KGHSH, CDR2 LQKENI. This CDR3 is built from 14 residues. J lost 3 bases, V lost 3 bases, and 1 base had no gene match. CD45RO-negative, CCR7-selected cells formed the naive CD8 fraction, which excluded terminally differentiated effector memory CD45RA+ cells. All participating donors were Caucasian adults from Nashville, Tennessee. Sequenced material: naive CD8+ T cells sorted from blood. This TCR came from a man aged 25-45 years in good health. The V gene is TRBV18, the J gene TRBJ2-7, with 11 bases identical to TRBD2. CDR3 sequence reads: CASSPGTSGYEQYF. In DNA form, the CDR3 reads TGTGCCAGCTCACCGGGGACTAGCGGCTACGAGCAGTACTTC.